Listed below are T cell receptor beta chains from one sample, sequenced in a study of Ad26.COV2.S vaccination and SARS-CoV-2 variants. TCRdb's copy holds only in-frame clones and misses some; the assay was immunoSEQ multiplex PCR. The sample lists some 500,000 clones; 85% to 90% were seen once. Source: peripheral blood, taken in a trial of Ad26.COV2.S vaccine versus placebo. The receptor set was obtained from a person between 18 and 65 years old who received the Ad26.COV2.S COVID-19 vaccine or a placebo. CDR3s include the opening cysteine and the closing phenylalanine or tryptophan. D genes are given only for firm matches. Some rows mark clone size as missing; the rest say once, few, many or name a class of expanded clone.

CDR3nt,CDR3aa,abundance,j_gene,v_gene,d_gene
TGTGCCAGCAGCCAAGTTCGTAAGGGGACCCGCGGAAACACCATATATTTT,CASSQVRKGTRGNTIYF,-,TRBJ1-3,TRBV14,-
TGTGCCAGCAGTGAAACCCCGAGGGGGGCGGGCCAAGAGACCCAGTACTTC,CASSETPRGAGQETQYF,-,TRBJ2-5,TRBV6-1,-
TGTGCCAGCTCACCTAACGACGGAAACACCATATATTTT,CASSPNDGNTIYF,-,TRBJ1-3,TRBV18,-
TGTGCCAGCAGCCAAGGTTTACGGGCAGTAGGGGAGCTGTTTTTT,CASSQGLRAVGELFF,-,TRBJ2-2,TRBV14,-
TGTGCCAGCAGCTTAGATTGGGATTCACCCCTCCACTTT,CASSLDWDSPLHF,-,TRBJ1-6,TRBV7-8,-
TGTGCCAGCAACTGGGACAGGGGAAGTTCCTACGAGCAGTACTTC,CASNWDRGSSYEQYF,once,TRBJ2-7,TRBV11-2,TRBD1
TGTGCCAGCAGCTTACGACGCCGGGGAATGAACACTGAAGCTTTCTTT,CASSLRRRGMNTEAFF,-,TRBJ1-1,TRBV11-1,-
TGTGCCAGCAGTTACTGGCGGGATAGCACAGATACGCAGTATTTT,CASSYWRDSTDTQYF,-,TRBJ2-3,TRBV6-5,-
TGTGCCAGCAAAGGAGGACGACTGCGGTACAATGAGCAGTTCTTC,CASKGGRLRYNEQFF,-,TRBJ2-1,TRBV27,-
TGTGCCACCAGCAGAGGCCCCATCGGTGAGCAGTTCTTC,CATSRGPIGEQFF,-,TRBJ2-1,TRBV15,-
TGTGCCAGCAGCTTAAGGGACAGGGGCGACGAGCAGTACTTC,CASSLRDRGDEQYF,once,TRBJ2-7,TRBV7-9,TRBD1
TGTGCCAGCAGCGTAGGTGGAAACCAAGAGACCCAGTACTTC,CASSVGGNQETQYF,-,TRBJ2-5,TRBV9,-
TGTGCCAGCTCTATGATACTAGCGGGGGGCCTCTCCGGTGATGAGCAGTTCTTC,CASSMILAGGLSGDEQFF,-,TRBJ2-1,TRBV18,TRBD2
TGTGCCAGCAGCCAAGCAGGACAGGGAAGTAACACCGGGGAGCTGTTTTTT,CASSQAGQGSNTGELFF,-,TRBJ2-2,TRBV3-1/TRBV3-2,TRBD1
TGCGCCAGCAGCCGTTCCATTCTTAGCTCTGGAAACACCATATATTTT,CASSRSILSSGNTIYF,-,TRBJ1-3,TRBV4-3,-
TGCAGCGTTGGTTCAGATTCCTACGAGCAGTACTTC,CSVGSDSYEQYF,-,TRBJ2-7,TRBV29-1,-
TGCGCCAGCAGCTTGACCGACCAGGATTCCCAGTTCTTC,CASSLTDQDSQFF,-,TRBJ2-1,TRBV5-1,-
TGTGCCAGCAGCTACCCTTATGCCACCGGGGAGCTGTTTTTT,CASSYPYATGELFF,-,TRBJ2-2,TRBV11-3,-
TGCAGCGTAACTCCGGGACACCCTGCGGATGAAAAACTGTTTTTT,CSVTPGHPADEKLFF,-,TRBJ1-4,TRBV29-1,-
TGTGCCAGCAGTTACTCGCCGGGGAGGGAGACCCAGTACTTC,CASSYSPGRETQYF,-,TRBJ2-5,TRBV6-2/TRBV6-3,-
TGTGCCAGCAGCCAGGCACTAGCGGGAGGGAGGACAGATACGCAGTATTTT,CASSQALAGGRTDTQYF,-,TRBJ2-3,TRBV7-9,TRBD2
TGTGCCAGCAGCACACAGGGAGCCTTGAGTTCACCCCTCCACTTT,CASSTQGALSSPLHF,-,TRBJ1-6,TRBV7-8,-